Below, 26 T cell receptor beta chains from the same sample are listed, as sequenced in a study of cytomegalovirus exposure and HLA in healthy donors. The PCR was carried out with 60 Vbeta primers and 13 Jbeta primers. Method: immunoSEQ multiplex PCR; TCRdb's copy keeps in-frame clones and lacks some. There are about 88,000 clones in the sample, with 5% to 6.5% held by the top ten. Sequencing used PBMCs. These receptors were obtained from a girl between 10 and 17 years old in good health and CMV-seropositive.

This chain uses TRBV6-5 with TRBJ1-2; weak D call: TRBD1 (6 bases). Trimming removed 6 bases at V and 6 bases at J, with 14 bases between. From germline, CDR1 is MNHEY and CDR2 SVGAGI. This CDR3 spans 13 amino acids. CDR3 sequence: CASSWTANDGYTF. The CDR3, as DNA: TGTGCCAGCAGCTGGACAGCCAATGATGGCTACACCTTC.

The V and J genes are TRBV7-8 and TRBJ1-2; TRBD1 matches 11 bases. Germline V gene sequence: CDR1 SGHVS, CDR2 FQNEAQ. V dropped 3 bases and J dropped 4; count of bases not matched to a gene: 13. The CDR3 has 18 residues. The CDR3 spells CASSFRWTGGGFPYGYTF. The CDR3 DNA sequence: TGTGCCAGCAGCTTCCGATGGACAGGGGGCGGGTTTCCCTATGGCTACACCTTC.

The V gene is TRBV6-5, the J gene TRBJ1-2; D is perhaps TRBD1 (6 bases). CDR1 is MNHEY, CDR2 SVGAGI, per germline. The CDR3 covers 15 residues. Trimming removed 2 bases at V and 5 bases at J, with 15 bases between. DNA for the CDR3: TGTGCCAGCAGTTACGAGGGCAGGGGTCGGTATGGCTACACCTTC. It codes for CASSYEGRGRYGYTF.

Note on this clone: A read error may account for a junction end that differs from germline. The chain carries TRBV27 and TRBJ1-1, with D unresolved. The CDR3 covers 14 residues. From germline, CDR1 is MNHEY and CDR2 SMNVEV (reference sequence). CDR3: CASSRREEGTEDFF. The CDR3 region has the DNA TGTGCCAGCAGCAGAAGGGAGGAGGGCACTGAAGATTTCTTT.

The chain is built from TRBV7-2 and TRBJ2-5, with 7 bases fitting TRBD2. J was trimmed by 1 base and V by 5 bases; bases with no gene match: 10. The CDR3 extends over 16 amino acids. CDR1 is SGHTA, CDR2 FQGNSA, per germline. The CDR3 DNA is TGTGCCAGCAGCCAGACGGGGCGCGGGGGCCAAGAGACCCAGTACTTC. Its translation is CASSQTGRGGQETQYF.

The rearrangement joins TRBV9 to TRBJ2-2; 9 bases fit TRBD2. Germline trimming cut 0 bases from V and 7 bases from J; bases unmatched to any gene: 7. The CDR3 has 16 residues. CDR1 and CDR2 (germline): SGDLS, YYNGEE. In DNA, the CDR3 is TGTGCCAGCAGCGTAGCTGACCTAGCGGGGAGCGGGGAGCTGTTTTTT. Protein product: CASSVADLAGSGELFF.

This chain joins TRBV4-1 and TRBJ1-2; D is unresolved. The length of the CDR3 is 15 residues. Looked up from germline, CDR1 is MGHRA and CDR2 is YSYEKL. Trimming pared 1 base from V and 7 bases from J, leaving 16 bases between. CDR3 in DNA: TGCGCCAGCAGCCAAGCACACGCCCGCTCTGGTGGCTACACCTTC. This encodes CASSQAHARSGGYTF.

The chain joins TRBV9 to TRBJ2-1; 10 bases align to TRBD2. This CDR3 contains 15 residues. CDR1 is SGDLS, CDR2 YYNGEE, per germline. V lost 3 bases, J lost 5 bases, and 5 bases stayed unmatched. The CDR3 spells CASSGSGGMDNEQFF. The CDR3 DNA is TGTGCCAGCAGCGGTAGCGGGGGGATGGACAATGAGCAGTTCTTC.

Regarding this clone: One end of the junction fails to match germline, which may point to a read error. V is TRBV4-3 and J is TRBJ1-5, with 7 bases fitting TRBD1. The CDR3 has 14 residues. Germline lookup yields CDR1 LGHNA and CDR2 YSLEER. CDR3 region: CASSQWTGEQHQHF. DNA of the CDR3: TGCGCCAGCAGCCAATGGACAGGAGAACAGCACCAGCATTTT.

The V call is TRBV7-6, the J call TRBJ2-1; D may be TRBD2 (7 bases). The germline V gene encodes CDR1 SGHVS and CDR2 FNYEAQ. Trimming took 8 bases from V and 7 from J, leaving 21 bases between them. There are 15 residues in the CDR3. The CDR3 DNA reads TGTGCCAGCGTAGGTGAGGGGGGGGGCCAGAATGAGCAGTTCTTC. The encoded protein is CASVGEGGGQNEQFF.

The V call is TRBV5-1, the J call TRBJ1-4; 7 bases agree with TRBD1. The J segment lost 7 bases and the V segment lost 4 bases, leaving 10 bases of the junction unmatched. CDR3 length equals 15 residues. Germline V gene data show CDR1 as SGHRS and CDR2 as YFSETQ. The CDR3, as DNA: TGCGCCAGCAGCCCGCAGGGGGGAAAGGGTGAAAAACTGTTTTTT. It encodes CASSPQGGKGEKLFF.

V is TRBV6-1 and J is TRBJ1-6; D gene unclear. Trimming shortened V by 3 bases and J by 0 bases, and 12 bases separated the two germline ends. The V gene's germline CDR1 is MNHNS and CDR2 SASEGT. This CDR3 is 17 amino acids long. The CDR3 spells CASSEAPGYSYNSPLHF. Here the CDR3 DNA reads TGTGCCAGCAGTGAGGCCCCGGGGTACTCCTATAATTCACCCCTCCACTTT.

The chain recombines TRBV7-9 with TRBJ1-1, with D maybe TRBD1 (5 bases). The CDR3 spans 12 residues. Germline CDR1 and CDR2: SEHNR and FQNEAQ (reference sequence). Trimming stripped 5 bases from V and 7 bases from J, with 11 bases between. The CDR3 nucleotides are TGTGCCAGCAGCCCTGGACACAATGAAGCTTTCTTT. Its protein product is CASSPGHNEAFF.

V usage is TRBV4-1 and J usage is TRBJ1-1; the match to TRBD1 covers 8 bases. The germline V gene has CDR1 MGHRA and CDR2 YSYEKL. The CDR3 consists of 15 residues. Germline trimming cut 4 bases from V and 2 bases from J; bases unmatched to any gene: 6. This CDR3 reads CASSPGTGLNTEAFF. CDR3 bases: TGCGCCAGCAGCCCCGGGACAGGACTAAACACTGAAGCTTTCTTT.

J is TRBJ1-2 and V is TRBV9, with D perhaps TRBD1 (6 bases). Deletions cut 4 bases from V and 3 bases from J, with 22 bases between. The CDR3 consists of 17 residues. CDR1 SGDLS and CDR2 YYNGEE come from the germline V gene. The CDR3 loop is CASSRPIRGRGDYGYTF. Written as DNA, the CDR3 is TGTGCCAGCAGCCGACCAATCCGGGGCAGGGGAGACTATGGCTACACCTTC.

The chain carries TRBV7-6 and TRBJ1-1; D not certain. The CDR3 totals 13 residues. V was trimmed by 1 base and J by 1 base, leaving 4 bases between them. Germline V gene lookup returns CDR1 SGHVS and CDR2 FNYEAQ. The CDR3, as DNA: TGTGCCAGCAGCTTAGTAGAGAACACTGAAGCTTTCTTT. It yields the protein CASSLVENTEAFF.

The chain has TRBV28 and TRBJ2-5; D is possibly TRBD2 (6 bases). The CDR3 runs 15 residues. V was shortened by 3 bases and J by 5 bases, with 16 bases between the two germline ends. Germline CDR1 MDHEN, CDR2 SYDVKM. Here the CDR3 DNA reads TGTGCCAGCAGTTTTTTGAGGGGTGGGGGGGAGACCCAGTACTTC. Its translation: CASSFLRGGGETQYF.

The chain joins TRBV5-4 to TRBJ2-1; 9 nucleotides agree with TRBD2. Germline-derived CDR1 and CDR2 are SGHNT and YYREEE (reference sequence). The CDR3 sequence is 14 residues long. After removal of 2 bases from V and 10 bases from J, the junction contained 7 bases not matched to a gene. The CDR3 nucleotides are TGTGCCAGCAGCTTTTCGCGGGGGGGAGGAGAGCAGTTCTTC. It translates to CASSFSRGGGEQFF.

The rearrangement joins TRBV7-2 to TRBJ1-2, with D possibly being TRBD1 (6 bases). Germline V lookup: CDR1 SGHTA, CDR2 FQGNSA. V dropped 4 bases and J dropped 8 bases, with 17 bases sitting between them. This CDR3 spans 14 amino acids. CDR3 protein: CASSSPWGRWGYTF. CDR3 bases: TGTGCCAGCAGCTCCCCTTGGGGGCGCTGGGGCTACACCTTC.

DNA of the CDR3: TGTGCCACCAATACAGGAGGGGTGAATGAGCAGTTCTTC. This sequence encodes CATNTGGVNEQFF. The chain is built from TRBV13 and TRBJ2-1; D might be TRBD2 (6 bases). Germline V gene data show CDR1 as PRHDT and CDR2 as FYEKMQ (reference sequence). Trimming took off 10 bases at V and 7 bases at J, with 17 bases between the two ends. The CDR3 has 13 amino acids. The complete variable domain, with remaining parts taken from reference TRBV13 and TRBJ2-1, reads AAGVIQSPRHLIKEKRETATLKCYPIPRHDTVYWYQQGPGQDPQFLISFYEKMQSDKGSIPDRFSAQQFSDYHSELNMSSLELGDSALYFCATNTGGVNEQFFGPGTRLTVL.

The chain carries TRBV6-5 and TRBJ2-5; 7 positions match TRBD1. With the DNA end fitting TRBJ2-7 better, the J assignment may be wrong. Germline V gene sequence: CDR1 MNHEY, CDR2 SVGAGI. The CDR3 is 13 amino acids. CDR3 sequence (DNA): TGTGCCAGCAGAGAAAGGGGGCCCTACGAGCAGTACTTC. Its protein product is CASRERGPYEQYF.

The chain links TRBV5-1 to TRBJ2-7; D is unclear. The CDR3 is made up of 13 amino acids. The V end was cut by 0 bases, the J end by 0 bases, with 4 bases between. Germline V gene lookup returns CDR1 SGHRS and CDR2 YFSETQ. CDR3 DNA: TGCGCCAGCAGCTTGGCGAGCTCCTACGAGCAGTACTTC. Amino acids: CASSLASSYEQYF.

The chain uses TRBV19 and TRBJ1-1; D perhaps matches TRBD1 (6 bases). Germline values: CDR1 LNHDA, CDR2 SQIVND (reference sequence). V lost 3 bases and J lost 1, with 6 bases in between. This CDR3 has 13 residues. The CDR3 nucleotides are TGTGCCAGTAGTATGGGGGCGAACACTGAAGCTTTCTTT. Translation: CASSMGANTEAFF. Filled out from reference TRBV19 and TRBJ1-1, the complete variable domain reads DGGITQSPKYLFRKEGQNVTLSCEQNLNHDAMYWYRQDPGQGLRLIYYSQIVNDFQKGDIAEGYSVSREKKESFPLTVTSAQKNPTAFYLCASSMGANTEAFFGQGTRLTVV.

This sequence joins TRBV18 and TRBJ2-5; D call uncertain. Per the germline V gene, CDR1 is KGHSH and CDR2 is LQKENI. The CDR3 extends over 13 amino acids. Trimming left V 0 bases short and J 6 bases short, with 8 bases between. CDR3 region: CASSPPNQKTQYF. Here the CDR3 DNA reads TGTGCCAGCTCACCACCGAACCAGAAGACCCAGTACTTC.

The chain links TRBV5-1 to TRBJ2-7; weak D call: TRBD1 (5 bases). The V gene's germline CDR1 is SGHRS and CDR2 YFSETQ. The V end lost 0 bases, the J end lost 2 bases, and 6 bases lay between the germline ends. The CDR3 loop spans 13 amino acids. The CDR3 region is CASSLDRTYEQYF. Written as DNA, the CDR3 is TGCGCCAGCAGCTTGGACAGGACCTACGAGCAGTACTTC.

This chain joins TRBV9 and TRBJ2-5; 8 bases match TRBD1. Germline CDR1 SGDLS, CDR2 YYNGEE. The CDR3 has 16 amino acids. The V gene end was trimmed by 3 bases and the J gene end by 4 bases; junction bases not matched to a gene: 11. The CDR3 loop is CASSGHIRGLTETQYF. The CDR3 DNA sequence: TGTGCCAGCAGCGGGCACATCAGGGGGCTTACAGAGACCCAGTACTTC.